This TCR beta chain was documented in a study of blood T cell repertoires in COVID-19. Study-wide background: The United States, Italy and Spain were the sources of the acute and convalescent COVID-19 samples. PBMCs, B-cell-depleted T cells, or T cells provided the cDNA or gDNA that made up the material.

The length of the CDR3 is 14 residues. V lost 10 bases and J lost 2, with 18 bases in between. The V gene's germline CDR1 is MNHEY and CDR2 SVGAGI. Original processing notes: Amplification from reference gene primers served as the basis for estimated nucleated cell counts. Only in-frame clones appear in the TCRdb table, and some are missing; sequencing was by immunoSEQ multiplex PCR. For V, J and clone size, that table is used; D and trimming come from the DNA. The sample lists roughly 320,000 clones, over 75% occurring once. The sample consisted of peripheral blood. The rearrangement links TRBV6-5 to TRBJ2-7; D possibly corresponds to TRBD1 (6 bases). The sequence derives from a human donor in a cohort sampled during active COVID-19. DNA of the CDR3: TGTGCCACGTCCCGGGACACTGTCGCCTACGAGCAGTACTTC. This gives the protein CATSRDTVAYEQYF.